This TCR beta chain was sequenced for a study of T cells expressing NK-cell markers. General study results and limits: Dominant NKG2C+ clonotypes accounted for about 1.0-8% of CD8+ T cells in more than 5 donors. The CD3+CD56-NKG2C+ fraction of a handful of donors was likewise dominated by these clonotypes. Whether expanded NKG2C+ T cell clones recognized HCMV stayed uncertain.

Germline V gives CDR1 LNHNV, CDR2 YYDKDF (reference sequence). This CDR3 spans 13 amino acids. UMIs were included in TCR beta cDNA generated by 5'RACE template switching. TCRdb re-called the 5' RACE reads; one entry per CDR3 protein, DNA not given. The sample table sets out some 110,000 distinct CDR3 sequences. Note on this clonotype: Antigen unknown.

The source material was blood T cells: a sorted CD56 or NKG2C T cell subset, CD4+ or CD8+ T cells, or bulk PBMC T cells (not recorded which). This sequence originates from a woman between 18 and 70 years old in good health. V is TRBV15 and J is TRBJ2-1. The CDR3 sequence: CATEAGSYNEQFF. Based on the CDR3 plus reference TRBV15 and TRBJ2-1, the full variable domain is DAMVIQNPRYQVTQFGKPVTLSCSQTLNHNVMYWYQQKSSQAPKLLFHYYDKDFNNEADTPDNFQSRRPNTSFCFLDIRSPGLGDTAMYLCATEAGSYNEQFFGPGTRLTVL.